These 9 T cell receptor beta chains were sequenced from one sample in a study of response to subunit inactivated influenza vaccine (dated by TCRdb to the late 2010s). Receptor amplification or capture employed RT-PCR. Sequencer: Illumina HiSeq 2500. Starting from the raw public reads, TCRdb applied fastp trimming at Q25, assembled clones with MiXCR and retained in-frame beta chains. When rows share a CDR3 protein, they turn into one entry using the most common DNA and genes. Within this sample are 650,000 or so distinct CDR3 sequences, with around 15% of them counted one time only. Together, the top ten hold less than 9% of the sample. The material sequenced was PBMCs from blood, taken 14 to 15 days before vaccination. The receptors come from a man aged 50-59 years who received an inactivated influenza vaccine. Donor details come from another sample of the same person, matched by shared clones.

A note on this clonotype: The junction departs from germline at one end; a sequencing error may be responsible. The chain is built from TRBV3-1 and TRBJ1-2; D is unclear. The CDR3 extends over 15 amino acids. Germline V gene sequence: CDR1 LGHDT, CDR2 YNNKEL (reference sequence). This CDR3 reads CASSQVRGPLYGYAF. CDR3 nucleotide sequence: TGTGCCAGCAGCCAAGTTCGAGGGCCCCTCTATGGCTACGCCTTC.

This clonotype was seen more than once but under ten times. This sequence joins TRBV20-1 and TRBJ1-6; unclear D gene. Trimming shortened V by 6 bases and J by 0 bases, and 15 bases separated the two germline ends. This CDR3 comprises 16 residues. Per the germline V gene, CDR1 is DFQATT and CDR2 is SNEGSKA (reference sequence). CDR3 sequence reads: CSAENPISSYNSPLHF. CDR3 sequence (DNA): TGCAGTGCCGAAAACCCCATCAGCTCCTATAATTCACCCCTCCACTTT.

The V gene is TRBV28, the J gene TRBJ2-7; 7 positions agree with TRBD1. Trimming took 5 bases from V and 4 from J; bases not matched to a gene: 5. The germline gives CDR1 MDHEN, CDR2 SYDVKM. The CDR3 runs to 13 residues. The CDR3 DNA sequence: TGTGCCAGCAGTCCCAGGGGGAGATACGAGCAGTACTTC. The encoded protein is CASSPRGRYEQYF.

The V call is TRBV10-3, the J call TRBJ2-3; 11 nucleotides agree with TRBD2. The trim removed 3 bases at V and 2 bases at J, leaving 4 bases unmatched. Germline V gene lookup returns CDR1 ENHRY and CDR2 SYGVKD. The CDR3 is made up of 16 amino acids. In DNA, the CDR3 is TGTGCCATCAGTGACCCGACTAGCGGGAACACAGATACGCAGTATTTT. It translates to CAISDPTSGNTDTQYF.

The V call is TRBV4-3, the J call TRBJ2-5, with TRBD2 as a possible D gene (5 bases). Germline-derived CDR1 and CDR2 are LGHNA and YSLEER. The CDR3 has 15 amino acids. V was cut by 4 bases and J by 2 bases, with 14 bases left in between. DNA for the CDR3: TGCGCCAGCAGCCTAATAGCGAGCGGACAAGAGACCCAGTACTTC. It codes for CASSLIASGQETQYF.

This clonotype came up a few times. The chain is built from TRBV3-1 and TRBJ1-1, with D possibly matching TRBD1 (5 bases). The germline V gene has CDR1 LGHDT and CDR2 YNNKEL (reference sequence). This CDR3 spans 13 amino acids. Trimming pared 6 bases from V and 7 bases from J, leaving 15 bases between. The CDR3 DNA follows: TGTGCCAGCAGTCATGGCACAGGCGGTGAAGCTTTCTTT. It specifies CASSHGTGGEAFF. Variable domain in full (rest from reference TRBV3-1 and TRBJ1-1): DTAVSQTPKYLVTQMGNDKSIKCEQNLGHDTMYWYKQDSKKFLKIMFSYNNKELIINETVPNRFSPKSPDKAHLNLHINSLELGDSAVYFCASSHGTGGEAFFGQGTRLTVV.

The table lists this clonotype with a few counts. The chain is built from TRBV27 and TRBJ1-1, with a tentative D call TRBD1 (6 bases). Trimming left V 0 bases short and J 1 base short, with 9 bases between. CDR1 is MNHEY, CDR2 SMNVEV, per germline (reference sequence). This CDR3 comprises 15 residues. In nucleotides, the CDR3 is TGTGCCAGCAGTTTATCTGCAGGGGCGAACACTGAAGCTTTCTTT. Its translation is CASSLSAGANTEAFF.

This clonotype was seen at least ten times. The chain employs TRBV28 and TRBJ2-7; D unresolved. Germline values: CDR1 MDHEN, CDR2 SYDVKM. The CDR3 sequence is 12 residues long. V lost 1 base to trimming and J lost 3 bases, with 4 bases between them. CDR3 DNA sequence: TGTGCCAGCAGTTTATACAGCTACGAGCAGTACTTC. It specifies CASSLYSYEQYF.

This clonotype showed up many times. This rearrangement joins TRBV20-1 to TRBJ2-3, with 11 positions matching TRBD2. The germline gives CDR1 DFQATT, CDR2 SNEGSKA (reference sequence). The CDR3 has 15 amino acids. The junction had 3 bases not matched to a gene; V was cut back by 2 bases and J by 2 bases. The DNA for the CDR3 is TGCAGTGCTAGACGACTAGCGGGGACCACAGATACGCAGTATTTT. Protein: CSARRLAGTTDTQYF.